This T cell receptor (beta chain) was captured in a study of response to subunit inactivated influenza vaccine. General observations from the study: Researchers suggested that each seasonal influenza vaccination recruits few new T cells.

One entry per CDR3 protein results from TCRdb running MiXCR on the RT-PCR reads. There are 280,000 or so distinct CDR3 sequences in the sample; roughly 22% occur only once, and about 9.4% lies in the top ten. This CDR3 has 14 residues. The V and J ends lost 6 bases and 2 bases, in that order; junction bases with no gene match: 3. This clonotype has ten or more counts. Its cognate antigen is unknown. The sequencing used PBMCs from blood, collected about 20 months after vaccination. The V gene is TRBV12-3 or TRBV12-4, the J gene TRBJ1-5; 8 bases agree with TRBD1. The receptor comes from a man aged 50-75 years who received an inactivated influenza vaccine. The CDR3 is CASSQTGGNQPQHF. In nucleotides, the CDR3 is TGTGCCAGCAGCCAGACAGGGGGCAATCAGCCCCAGCATTTT.